Listed below are T cell receptor beta chains from one sample, sequenced in a study of Ad26.COV2.S vaccination and SARS-CoV-2 variants. Assay: immunoSEQ multiplex PCR; the TCRdb copy retains only in-frame clones and omits some. The profile covers 300,000 to 450,000 clones, with roughly 81% appearing a single time and about 3.5% taken by the ten largest. This specimen was peripheral blood, taken in a trial of Ad26.COV2.S vaccine versus placebo. These receptors all stem from a person between 18 and 65 years old who received the Ad26.COV2.S COVID-19 vaccine or a placebo. Both conserved end residues are part of each CDR3. The D gene is left open where the match is weak. Some rows have no size entry. The others give once, few or many, or a class for an expanded clone.

j_call: TRBJ1-6; v_call: TRBV3-1/TRBV3-2; d_call: TRBD1; clone_size: .; cdr3_nt: TGTGCCAGCAGCCAATCCCGGACAGGTAATTCACCCCTCCACTTT; cdr3_aa: CASSQSRTGNSPLHF
j_call: TRBJ2-7; v_call: TRBV29-1; d_call: .; clone_size: .; cdr3_nt: TGCAGCGCACAAACCCCCAGGGTCGAGCAGTACTTC; cdr3_aa: CSAQTPRVEQYF
j_call: TRBJ2-2; v_call: TRBV24-1; d_call: TRBD2; clone_size: .; cdr3_nt: TGTGCCACCAGTGATCCCCGGACTAGCCCGAACACCGGGGAGCTGTTTTTT; cdr3_aa: CATSDPRTSPNTGELFF
j_call: TRBJ1-5; v_call: TRBV18; d_call: .; clone_size: few; cdr3_nt: TGTGCCAGCTCACCATCAGGGGACCAGCCCCAGCATTTT; cdr3_aa: CASSPSGDQPQHF
j_call: TRBJ1-6; v_call: TRBV14; d_call: .; clone_size: .; cdr3_nt: TGTGCCAGCAGCTTAGGCCTAAGTTATAATTCACCCCTCCACTTT; cdr3_aa: CASSLGLSYNSPLHF
j_call: TRBJ2-3; v_call: TRBV5-1; d_call: TRBD1; clone_size: .; cdr3_nt: TGCGCCAGCAGTCCGAGGGGGCAGGGCCCGAGCACAGATACGCAGTATTTT; cdr3_aa: CASSPRGQGPSTDTQYF
j_call: TRBJ2-5; v_call: TRBV11-2; d_call: .; clone_size: few; cdr3_nt: TGTGCCAGCAGCTGGACAGAACAAGAGACCCAGTACTTC; cdr3_aa: CASSWTEQETQYF
j_call: TRBJ1-6; v_call: TRBV5-1; d_call: .; clone_size: .; cdr3_nt: TGCGCCAGCAGCTTGGGGGACGACTTAGGAGTATCACCCCTCCACTTT; cdr3_aa: CASSLGDDLGVSPLHF
j_call: TRBJ2-1; v_call: TRBV10-1; d_call: TRBD2; clone_size: .; cdr3_nt: TGCGCCAGCATTCGACTAGCGGAGGGGATGGGTGAGCAGTTCTTC; cdr3_aa: CASIRLAEGMGEQFF
j_call: TRBJ2-1; v_call: TRBV9; d_call: .; clone_size: .; cdr3_nt: TGTGCCAGCAGCGTAGCTCTGGGGGGGGCCTCCTACAATGAGCAGTTCTTC; cdr3_aa: CASSVALGGASYNEQFF
j_call: TRBJ2-7; v_call: TRBV6-2/TRBV6-3; d_call: .; clone_size: .; cdr3_nt: TGTGCCAGCAGTTACTTAAGACAACTAGAGCAGTACTTC; cdr3_aa: CASSYLRQLEQYF
j_call: TRBJ2-7; v_call: TRBV5-5; d_call: .; clone_size: .; cdr3_nt: TGTGCCAGCAGCTTGATCAGCTACGAGCAGTACTTC; cdr3_aa: CASSLISYEQYF
j_call: TRBJ2-7; v_call: TRBV18; d_call: .; clone_size: .; cdr3_nt: TGTGCCAGCTCACCAGGCGGCTACGAGCAGTACTTC; cdr3_aa: CASSPGGYEQYF
j_call: TRBJ2-3; v_call: TRBV6-5; d_call: .; clone_size: .; cdr3_nt: TGTGCCAGCAGTTACGCGCCTAACCCAGATACGCAGTATTTT; cdr3_aa: CASSYAPNPDTQYF
j_call: TRBJ2-5; v_call: TRBV5-1; d_call: .; clone_size: .; cdr3_nt: TGCGCCAGCAGCTTGGGGGCGGAGACCCAGTACTTC; cdr3_aa: CASSLGAETQYF
j_call: TRBJ2-5; v_call: TRBV5-1; d_call: TRBD2; clone_size: few; cdr3_nt: TGCGCCAGCAGCCAGCTAGCGGGAGGGCGGTTTGGGGAGACCCAGTACTTC; cdr3_aa: CASSQLAGGRFGETQYF